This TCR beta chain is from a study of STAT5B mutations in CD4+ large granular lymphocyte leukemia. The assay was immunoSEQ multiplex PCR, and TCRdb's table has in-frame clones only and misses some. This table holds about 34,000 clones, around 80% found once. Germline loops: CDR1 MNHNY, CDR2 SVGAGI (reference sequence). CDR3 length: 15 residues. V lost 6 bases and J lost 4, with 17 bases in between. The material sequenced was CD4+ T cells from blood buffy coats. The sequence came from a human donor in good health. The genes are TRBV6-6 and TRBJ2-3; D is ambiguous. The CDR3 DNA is TGTGCCAGCAGCGACCTTAATCGCGCGGCAGATACGCAGTATTTT. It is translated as CASSDLNRAADTQYF.